Below are 18 T cell receptor beta chains sequenced from a single sample in a study of human T cells and chemical hapten exposure (dated by TCRdb to about 2021). The method behind the library was RACE. The sample was run on a NextSeq 500. TCRdb reran the public reads through fastp at Q25 and MiXCR, keeping productive beta chains. CDR3 protein sequences are deduplicated, and each keeps its most common genes and DNA. The sample yields about 380,000 distinct CDR3 sequences; about 5.1% were counted once. The ten largest clones represent 2.6% of the sample. The intended sense of this specimen's time point label: pre-sensitization, week 0. What this sample's treatment or condition label stands for: therapeutic diphenylcyclopropenone sensitization with weekly scalp DPC. Sequenced here: whole blood, sampled in connection with sensitization to the hapten diphenylcyclopropenone (DPC). The source of these receptors is a woman in her fifties or sixties with alopecia areata. Some clones in this sample may be carry-over from other donors' samples.

The table lists this clonotype with many counts. This chain connects TRBV3-1 to TRBJ2-2, with a weak D call TRBD2 (5 bases). V lost 1 base and J lost 2, with 11 bases in between. CDR3 length equals 16 residues. Germline V CDR1 and CDR2: LGHDT, YNNKEL (reference sequence). As DNA, the CDR3 is TGTGCCAGCAGCCAAGTCGGTGGGAGCAACACCGGGGAGCTGTTTTTT. Its protein product is CASSQVGGSNTGELFF. Full variable domain (rest looked up from reference TRBV3-1 and TRBJ2-2): DTAVSQTPKYLVTQMGNDKSIKCEQNLGHDTMYWYKQDSKKFLKIMFSYNNKELIINETVPNRFSPKSPDKAHLNLHINSLELGDSAVYFCASSQVGGSNTGELFFGEGSRLTVL.

There are many counts of this clonotype. V usage is TRBV3-1 and J usage is TRBJ1-6, with D perhaps TRBD1 (5 bases). The V end lost 4 bases, the J end lost 7 bases, and 11 bases lay between the germline ends. This CDR3 has 14 residues. CDR1 and CDR2 (germline): LGHDT, YNNKEL (reference sequence). CDR3 residues: CASSRVEGNSPLHF. CDR3 nucleotide sequence: TGTGCCAGCAGCCGGGTCGAGGGGAATTCACCCCTCCACTTT.

This clonotype has at least ten counts. The chain recombines TRBV11-2 with TRBJ1-2; the D gene is possibly TRBD1 (6 bases). This CDR3 comprises 14 residues. V was trimmed by 7 bases and J by 3 bases, leaving 15 bases between them. Germline V lookup: CDR1 SGHAT, CDR2 FQNNGV. CDR3 DNA: TGTGCCAGCACTCTACAGGGACGGGACTATGGCTACACCTTC. It is translated as CASTLQGRDYGYTF.

This clonotype was detected a few times. The chain carries TRBV12-5 and TRBJ1-1; 7 nucleotides line up with TRBD1. Germline CDR1 and CDR2: LGHNT and FRNRAP. V was clipped by 2 bases and J by 2 bases; unmatched bases: 2. CDR3 length: 14 residues. CDR3 nucleotides: TGTGCTAGTGGTTTGAGACAGGGTAACACTGAAGCTTTCTTT. The encoded protein is CASGLRQGNTEAFF.

This clonotype was seen at least ten times. The chain links TRBV7-2 to TRBJ2-3; 7 bases are shared with TRBD2. CDR1 is SGHTA and CDR2 is FQGNSA in the germline V gene. The CDR3 contains 14 residues. V lost 2 bases, J lost 2 bases, and 1 base stayed unmatched. This CDR3 reads CASSLRGVTDTQYF. The CDR3 nucleotides are TGTGCCAGCAGCTTACGGGGGGTCACAGATACGCAGTATTTT.

The J gene is TRBJ1-1, the V gene TRBV18; 9 positions agree with TRBD1. CDR1 and CDR2 (germline): KGHSH, LQKENI. The CDR3 has 14 amino acids. V lost 7 bases and J lost 1; bases outside the gene matches: 4. CDR3 residues: CASLMGQGNTEAFF. The DNA for the CDR3 is TGTGCCAGCTTAATGGGACAGGGGAACACTGAAGCTTTCTTT.

This sequence joins TRBV25-1 and TRBJ2-1; 11 nucleotides match TRBD2. The CDR3 runs 15 residues. Germline V gene sequence: CDR1 MGHDK, CDR2 SYGVNS. J gave up 3 bases and V 6 bases, and 4 bases lay outside the gene matches. The CDR3 region is CASRRLAGNYNEQFF. CDR3 sequence (DNA): TGTGCCAGCAGAAGACTAGCGGGGAACTACAATGAGCAGTTCTTC. The whole variable domain, filled in from reference TRBV25-1 and TRBJ2-1, reads EADIYQTPRYLVIGTGKKITLECSQTMGHDKMYWYQQDPGMELHLIHYSYGVNSTEKGDLSSESTVSRIRTEHFPLTLESARPSHTSQYLCASRRLAGNYNEQFFGPGTRLTVL.

This clonotype came up a few times. J is TRBJ2-3 and V is TRBV6-6; TRBD2 matches at 8 bases. The junction had 8 bases not matched to a gene; V was cut back by 6 bases and J by 3 bases. Germline assignment: CDR1 MNHNY and CDR2 SVGAGI (reference sequence). The CDR3 has 15 amino acids. The CDR3 region has the DNA TGTGCCAGCAGGCCGCCGGGGGGGCGAACAGATACGCAGTATTTT. Translation gives CASRPPGGRTDTQYF.

This clonotype has a handful of counts. The chain is built from TRBV7-2 and TRBJ2-3; TRBD1 matches at 7 bases. CDR1 is SGHTA and CDR2 is FQGNSA in the germline V gene. With V trimmed by 9 bases and J by 0 bases, 6 bases remained unmatched. There are 14 residues in the CDR3. In DNA, the CDR3 is TGTGCCAGTCAACGGGACAGAAGCACAGATACGCAGTATTTT. Its protein is CASQRDRSTDTQYF. Full variable domain (rest looked up from reference TRBV7-2 and TRBJ2-3): GAGVSQSPSNKVTEKGKDVELRCDPISGHTALYWYRQSLGQGLEFLIYFQGNSAPDKSGLPSDRFSAERTGGSVSTLTIQRTQQEDSAVYLCASQRDRSTDTQYFGPGTRLTVL.

This clonotype came up many times. The chain has TRBV4-2 and TRBJ2-1; 7 nucleotides align to TRBD1. CDR1 and CDR2 from the germline V gene are LGHNA and YNFKEQ. This CDR3 has 15 residues. J gave up 6 bases and V 2 bases, and 7 bases lay outside the gene matches. As DNA, the CDR3 is TGTGCCAGCAGCCAACTAAGGGGGCGAATCAATGAGCAGTTCTTC. Residues: CASSQLRGRINEQFF.

A few counts support this clonotype. The CDR3 loop reads CSVERHGGTDTQYF. The CDR3 nucleotides are TGCAGCGTTGAAAGACACGGGGGAACAGATACGCAGTATTTT. The rearrangement links TRBV29-1 to TRBJ2-3, with D perhaps TRBD2 (6 bases). This CDR3 has 14 residues. Germline lookup yields CDR1 SQVTM and CDR2 ANQGSEA. The V end lost 2 bases, the J end lost 3 bases, and 12 bases lay between the germline ends.

This clonotype was seen repeatedly, ten times or more. The chain uses TRBV9 and TRBJ1-1, with D perhaps matching TRBD1 (5 bases). The V gene's germline CDR1 is SGDLS and CDR2 YYNGEE. This CDR3 contains 17 residues. V was clipped by 0 bases and J by 0 bases, with 15 bases between them. The CDR3 sequence: CASSVGPQRGVNTEAFF. In DNA, the CDR3 is TGTGCCAGCAGCGTAGGACCCCAGAGGGGAGTGAACACTGAAGCTTTCTTT.

J is TRBJ1-2 and V is TRBV6-5; tentative D call: TRBD1 (5 bases). The CDR3 loop spans 15 amino acids. The V end lost 5 bases, the J end lost 3 bases, and 16 bases lay between the germline ends. The germline V gene encodes CDR1 MNHEY and CDR2 SVGAGI. In nucleotides, the CDR3 is TGTGCCAGCAGTGCCCCCGGCCAGGGAGACTATGGCTACACCTTC. It specifies CASSAPGQGDYGYTF.

This clonotype has only a few counts. The J gene is TRBJ2-1, the V gene TRBV29-1, with 9 bases lining up with TRBD2. Germline CDR1 is SQVTM and CDR2 is ANQGSEA. The CDR3 spans 14 residues. V lost 5 bases to trimming and J lost 0 bases; unmatched junction nucleotides: 2. The CDR3 reads CSVHSGSSYNEQFF. The CDR3 bases are TGCAGCGTTCATAGCGGGAGCTCCTACAATGAGCAGTTCTTC.

This chain connects TRBV7-2 to TRBJ1-1, with unresolved D. The CDR3 has 15 residues. Germline loops: CDR1 SGHTA, CDR2 FQGNSA. V lost 6 bases and J lost 4, with 18 bases in between. The CDR3 spells CASRPIHGMGTEAFF. The CDR3 bases are TGTGCCAGCAGGCCCATACACGGAATGGGCACTGAAGCTTTCTTT.

This clonotype came up a few times. This chain connects TRBV3-1 to TRBJ2-5; D could derive from TRBD1 or TRBD2 (5 bases each). The length of the CDR3 is 14 residues. Germline V gene data show CDR1 as LGHDT and CDR2 as YNNKEL (reference sequence). Deletions cut 1 base from V and 7 bases from J, with 13 bases between. The CDR3 DNA reads TGTGCCAGCAGCCAAGGAATTCTGAGGGGGACCCAGTACTTC. Translated: CASSQGILRGTQYF.

This clonotype occurred many times. This chain uses TRBV20-1 with TRBJ2-3; 8 bases map to TRBD1. Germline V gene sequence: CDR1 DFQATT, CDR2 SNEGSKA (reference sequence). Losses at the gene ends were 5 bases for V and 0 bases for J; bases not matched to a gene: 7. The CDR3 runs 15 residues. The CDR3 protein is CSAPHGQGSTDTQYF. CDR3 DNA: TGCAGTGCTCCACACGGACAGGGTAGCACAGATACGCAGTATTTT.

This clonotype occurred many times. V usage is TRBV6-5 and J usage is TRBJ2-1; TRBD2 matches 12 bases. Germline V lookup: CDR1 MNHEY, CDR2 SVGAGI. The CDR3 loop spans 15 amino acids. Trimming took 4 bases from V and 5 from J; bases not matched to a gene: 3. In nucleotides, the CDR3 is TGTGCCAGCAGTTCTAGCGGGGGGGCCAACAATGAGCAGTTCTTC. This gives the protein CASSSSGGANNEQFF.